This T cell receptor (beta chain) comes out of a study of blood T cell repertoires in COVID-19. Sequenced by immunoSEQ multiplex PCR; TCRdb stores in-frame clones only, minus some. The profile shows approximately 110,000 clones, 82% of them singletons. Trimming cost V 5 bases and J 3 bases; bases outside gene matches: 9. The CDR3 covers 15 residues. Per germline, CDR1 SGHRS and CDR2 YFSETQ. The origin of this receptor is a man in his sixties or seventies with acute or convalescent COVID-19. Sequenced: peripheral blood. V gene TRBV5-1 combines with J gene TRBJ2-5; 8 positions agree with TRBD1. CDR3: CASRVTGVVEETQYF. The CDR3 DNA reads TGCGCCAGCAGGGTGACAGGGGTAGTCGAAGAGACCCAGTACTTC. The variable domain in full, with the rest retrieved from reference TRBV5-1 and TRBJ2-5, is KAGVTQTPRYLIKTRGQQVTLSCSPISGHRSVSWYQQTPGQGLQFLFEYFSETQRNKGNFPGRFSGRQFSNSRSEMNVSTLELGDSALYLCASRVTGVVEETQYFGPGTRLLVL.